This entry concerns a single T cell receptor (beta chain). Its specificity is not known. This sample was included in a study of blood T cells in healthy people across ages. The use of a sample-barcoded 5' primer and a J-beta primer mix characterized a second PCR of roughly 7 to 12 cycles. TCRdb called the 5' RACE reads again in MiXCR, with one record for every CDR3 protein. The sample records some 730,000 distinct CDR3 sequences, approximately 22% being singletons. Whenever a sample was processed, at least 6.5 million PBMCs were isolated. Overall study findings and caveats: With naive T cell percentage, TCR beta diversity showed a strong correlation. What prevented conclusive comparison of naive and antigen-experienced cells was that PBMCs were unsorted.

The sample was blood. The clonotype was recovered from a man between 65 and 85 years old in good health.

The CDR3 coding sequence is TGTGCCAGCAGCCTCCCCCAGGGAGGCTATGGCTACACCTTC. The encoded protein is CASSLPQGGYGYTF. V and J are TRBV6-2 or TRBV6-3 and TRBJ1-2, with TRBD1 as a possible D gene (5 bases). V was shortened by 6 bases and J by 4 bases, with 15 bases between the two germline ends. The germline V gene has CDR1 MNHEY and CDR2 SVGEGT. This CDR3 spans 14 amino acids.